This T cell receptor beta chain was identified in a study of shared clonotypes between healthy human individuals. CDR1 and CDR2 (germline): SGHRS, YFSETQ. Trimming left V 3 bases short and J 6 bases short, with 15 bases between. There are 14 residues in the CDR3. Donors were healthy HIV-negative adults without recently reported acute infections or vaccinations. Assay runs were performed at deep level. Clones were read by immunoSEQ multiplex PCR, and TCRdb kept only the in-frame ones, dropping some. This sample has some 320,000 clones; around nine tenths occur once, and the top ten carry 16%. This clonotype was obtained from a man between 18 and 35 years old in good health. Source material: memory CD8+ T cells sorted from blood. This sample's subset: CD45RO+ cells pooled with CCR7-negative TemRA cells. V gene TRBV5-1 combines with J gene TRBJ1-2; D remains ambiguous. The CDR3: CASSSPYGVHGYTF. The CDR3 nucleotides read TGCGCCAGCAGCTCCCCTTATGGGGTACATGGCTACACCTTC.